This T cell receptor (beta chain) is from a study of spatial heterogeneity in lung cancer. Findings of the study overall: Tumor mutation count correlated with how many alpha and beta TCRs expanded intratumorally. Estimation of coverage gave values of approximately 7.1% for alpha and about 14% for beta chains in tumor T cells.

Germline assignment: CDR1 MNHEY and CDR2 SVGAGI. V lost 5 bases to trimming and J lost 7 bases; unmatched junction nucleotides: 8. CDR3 size: 14 residues. The sample's time point: sample taken at primary tumor resection. One entry per CDR3 protein results from TCRdb running MiXCR on the 5' RACE reads. The profile covers fewer than 30,000 distinct CDR3 sequences, with 7.1% appearing a single time and around 26% taken by the ten largest. This clonotype was seen repeatedly, ten times or more. The target antigen is unknown. The chain employs TRBV6-5 and TRBJ1-2, with 9 positions matching TRBD1. The sequence was collected from a male donor with early-stage non-small cell lung cancer. Sample: lung tumor tissue, taken at surgery. CDR3 sequence: CASSPDRGGSGYTF. CDR3 bases: TGTGCCAGCAGTCCGGACAGGGGAGGGAGTGGCTACACCTTC.